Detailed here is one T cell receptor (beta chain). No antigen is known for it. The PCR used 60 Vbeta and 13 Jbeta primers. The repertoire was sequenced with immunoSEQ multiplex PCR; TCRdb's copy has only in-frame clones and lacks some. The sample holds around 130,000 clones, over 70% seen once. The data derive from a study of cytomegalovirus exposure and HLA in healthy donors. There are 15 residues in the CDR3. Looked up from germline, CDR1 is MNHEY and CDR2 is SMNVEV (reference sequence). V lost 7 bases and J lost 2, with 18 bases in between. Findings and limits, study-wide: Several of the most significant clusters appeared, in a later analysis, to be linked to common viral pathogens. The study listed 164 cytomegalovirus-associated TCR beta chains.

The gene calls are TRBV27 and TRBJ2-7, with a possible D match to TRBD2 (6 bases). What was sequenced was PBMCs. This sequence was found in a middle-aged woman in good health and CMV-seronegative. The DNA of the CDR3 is TGTGCCAGCACCCCTCTTTCCTCGGGGGCCTACGAGCAGTACTTC. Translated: CASTPLSSGAYEQYF.